The 21 T cell receptor beta chains given below trace back to one sample, sequenced in a study of T-cell reconstitution after alpha-beta-depleted transplantation in children. The TCRbeta library was prepared with unique molecular identifiers. Each CDR3 protein is one row after TCRdb ran MiXCR on the PCR reads. This table holds about 300,000 distinct CDR3 sequences, roughly a tenth found once. The sample in question was PBMCs, obtained before TCRalphabeta/CD19-depleted stem cell transplant. These receptors originate from a boy in the first two years of life with acute myeloid leukemia, due to receive a stem cell transplant.

This clonotype came up many times. This chain uses TRBV7-3 with TRBJ2-5; the match to TRBD1 covers 9 bases. V dropped 5 bases and J dropped 6; count of bases not matched to a gene: 10. This CDR3 contains 15 residues. CDR1 is SGHTA and CDR2 is FQGTGA in the germline V gene. The CDR3 bases are TGTGCCAGCAGCCCTCCGGGACAGGGTATGCAGACCCAGTACTTC. Translating it yields CASSPPGQGMQTQYF.

In this sample, this clonotype turned up many times. V is TRBV7-2 and J is TRBJ2-1, with a tentative D call TRBD2 (6 bases). The V end lost 4 bases, the J end lost 7 bases, and 17 bases lay between the germline ends. Germline CDR1 SGHTA, CDR2 FQGNSA. The CDR3 has 15 residues. CDR3 in DNA: TGTGCCAGCAGCTCAAGACTCCTAGGAGGGAATGAGCAGTTCTTC. It translates to CASSSRLLGGNEQFF.

In its sample, this clonotype was seen many times. This rearrangement joins TRBV18 to TRBJ2-1, with 11 positions matching TRBD2. The CDR3 loop spans 15 amino acids. V lost 1 base to trimming and J lost 7 bases; unmatched junction nucleotides: 3. Germline V gene lookup returns CDR1 KGHSH and CDR2 LQKENI. The chain's CDR3 is CASSPLASGRNEQFF. CDR3 nucleotide sequence: TGTGCCAGCTCACCACTGGCTAGCGGGAGGAATGAGCAGTTCTTC.

This clonotype was detected many times. This chain links TRBV28 with TRBJ2-7, with D hard to call. The length of the CDR3 is 12 residues. Germline V gene data show CDR1 as MDHEN and CDR2 as SYDVKM. V lost 5 bases to trimming and J lost 7 bases, with 12 bases between them. CDR3 amino acids: CASSLPPREQYF. Here the CDR3 DNA reads TGTGCCAGCAGTCTACCCCCCCGGGAGCAGTACTTC.

In its sample, this clonotype was seen many times. The chain carries TRBV3-1 and TRBJ2-1; D is unresolved. Looked up from germline, CDR1 is LGHDT and CDR2 is YNNKEL (reference sequence). The V end lost 4 bases, the J end lost 4 bases, and 17 bases lay between the germline ends. The CDR3 sequence is 16 residues long. CDR3 in amino acids: CASSRTDTRPYNEQFF. In DNA, the CDR3 is TGTGCCAGCAGCCGGACCGACACCCGGCCGTACAATGAGCAGTTCTTC.

The V gene is TRBV28, the J gene TRBJ2-7, with 13 bases fitting TRBD2. The CDR3 is 15 residues long. Germline trimming cut 7 bases from V and 7 bases from J; bases unmatched to any gene: 10. Germline CDR1 and CDR2: MDHEN and SYDVKM. This chain's CDR3 is CASTEGLAGWGEQYF. The CDR3 DNA follows: TGTGCCAGCACCGAGGGACTAGCGGGATGGGGAGAGCAGTACTTC.

This clonotype was seen many times. The chain links TRBV29-1 to TRBJ2-2, with 15 bases identical to TRBD2. Germline V gives CDR1 SQVTM, CDR2 ANQGSEA. The CDR3 length is 19 residues. After removal of 0 bases from V and 7 bases from J, the junction contained 12 bases not matched to a gene. The CDR3 sequence is CSVEDGGHGTSGRIGELFF. Written as DNA, the CDR3 is TGCAGCGTTGAAGATGGGGGGCACGGGACTAGCGGGAGGATCGGGGAGCTGTTTTTT.

This clonotype was observed at least ten times. This rearrangement joins TRBV12-5 to TRBJ1-1, with TRBD1 matching over 9 bases. V was pared by 2 bases and J by 0 bases, with 4 bases of the junction left unmatched. Germline values: CDR1 LGHNT, CDR2 FRNRAP. There are 16 residues in the CDR3. CDR3 residues: CASGLIQGALNTEAFF. The CDR3 coding sequence is TGTGCTAGTGGTTTGATACAGGGGGCTCTGAACACTGAAGCTTTCTTT.

This clonotype appeared many times. The chain recombines TRBV7-2 with TRBJ2-1, with TRBD1 matching 7 bases. The CDR3 is made up of 16 amino acids. V was pared by 2 bases and J by 4 bases, with 8 bases of the junction left unmatched. From germline, CDR1 is SGHTA and CDR2 FQGNSA. The CDR3 DNA follows: TGTGCCAGCAGCTTATATAGGGGGCTTTCTTACAATGAGCAGTTCTTC. This codes for CASSLYRGLSYNEQFF.

This clonotype was counted a few times. This chain joins TRBV27 and TRBJ2-2, with 7 positions matching TRBD1. The V gene end was trimmed by 5 bases and the J gene end by 6 bases; junction bases not matched to a gene: 6. Germline V CDR1 and CDR2: MNHEY, SMNVEV (reference sequence). CDR3 size: 14 residues. Written as DNA, the CDR3 is TGTGCCAGCAGTGGAGACAGGGTTCCCGGGGAGCTGTTTTTT. Translating it yields CASSGDRVPGELFF.

The table lists this clonotype with many counts. The chain is built from TRBV6-1 and TRBJ2-5; D may be TRBD1 (6 bases). The CDR3 extends over 16 amino acids. The V end was cut by 7 bases, the J end by 3 bases, with 21 bases between. Germline V gene sequence: CDR1 MNHNS, CDR2 SASEGT. CDR3 residues: CASKGQGFRKEETQYF. The CDR3 coding sequence is TGTGCCAGCAAAGGGCAGGGGTTCCGAAAGGAAGAGACCCAGTACTTC.

There are many counts of this clonotype. J is TRBJ1-2 and V is TRBV4-2; D perhaps matches TRBD1 (5 bases). V gave up 6 bases and J gave up 6 bases, with 8 bases separating them. The CDR3 length is 11 residues. Germline CDR1 and CDR2: LGHNA and YNFKEQ. This chain's CDR3 is CASRRGDGYTF. CDR3 bases: TGTGCCAGCAGACGAGGGGATGGCTACACCTTC.

In this sample, this clonotype turned up once. The genes are TRBV5-6 and TRBJ2-3, with D tentatively TRBD1 (6 bases). The CDR3 has 13 residues. With 4 bases removed from V and 12 bases from J, the gap between germline ends came to 18 bases. Germline V CDR1 and CDR2: SGHDT, YYEEEE. Here the CDR3 DNA reads TGTGCCAGCAGCCCCGGGACAATCTGCCCCCAGTATTTT. This gives the protein CASSPGTICPQYF. Supplemented by reference TRBV5-6 and TRBJ2-3, the full variable domain reads DAGVTQSPTHLIKTRGQQVTLRCSPKSGHDTVSWYQQALGQGPQFIFQYYEEEERQRGNFPDRFSGHQFPNYSSELNVNALLLGDSALYLCASSPGTICPQYFGPGTRLTVL.

In regard to this clonotype: A much more abundant neighbour one base away suggests this may be a read error. The chain carries TRBV20-1 and TRBJ2-2, with D possibly TRBD1 on 5 matching bases. Germline CDR1 is DFQATT and CDR2 is SNEGSKA (reference sequence). The CDR3 has 14 residues. CDR3 sequence reads: CTARDQGNTGELFF. For the CDR3, the DNA is TGCACTGCTAGAGATCAGGGGAACACCGGGGAGCTGTTTTTT.

This clonotype was seen many times. The chain uses TRBV7-9 and TRBJ2-3; D gene ambiguous. CDR3 size: 15 residues. Germline V lookup: CDR1 SEHNR, CDR2 FQNEAQ (reference sequence). V lost 0 bases and J lost 0, with 7 bases in between. CDR3 bases: TGTGCCAGCAGCTTAGCGGGCTCTAGCACAGATACGCAGTATTTT. Residues: CASSLAGSSTDTQYF.

This clonotype has only a few counts. This chain joins TRBV27 and TRBJ2-2; TRBD1 is a possible D gene (6 bases). The V gene's germline CDR1 is MNHEY and CDR2 SMNVEV (reference sequence). The CDR3 is made up of 15 amino acids. Between the trimmed V and J ends, which lost 0 bases and 5 bases, there was a span of 10 bases. CDR3 region: CASSLSRGNTGELFF. The CDR3 DNA sequence: TGTGCCAGCAGTTTATCGAGGGGGAATACCGGGGAGCTGTTTTTT.

This clonotype came up many times. The V call is TRBV12-3 or TRBV12-4, the J call TRBJ2-7, with 11 bases lining up with TRBD1. This CDR3 is 15 amino acids long. Unmatched junction bases numbered 3, after V lost 5 bases and J lost 0 bases. The CDR3 DNA reads TGTGCCAGCAGTGGACAGGGGGCTATCTCCTACGAGCAGTACTTC. It specifies CASSGQGAISYEQYF.

This clonotype was seen repeatedly, ten times or more. This chain uses TRBV6-1 with TRBJ2-1; maybe TRBD2 (7 bases). Germline CDR1 and CDR2: MNHNS and SASEGT. CDR3 length: 14 residues. V lost 6 bases and J 9 bases, leaving 18 bases between the germline ends. CDR3 nucleotide sequence: TGTGCCAGCAGAGAACGGACTAGGGGGATTGAGCAGTTCTTC. Translation: CASRERTRGIEQFF.

This clonotype has ten or more counts. The V and J genes are TRBV29-1 and TRBJ2-7, with D hard to call. V was clipped by 4 bases and J by 6 bases, with 10 bases between them. Germline assignment: CDR1 SQVTM and CDR2 ANQGSEA. The CDR3 has 11 amino acids. The CDR3 loop reads CSVGAGREQYF. DNA of the CDR3: TGCAGCGTTGGGGCAGGCCGCGAGCAGTACTTC.

This clonotype occurred many times. The chain links TRBV5-5 to TRBJ2-2; possibly TRBD1 for D (6 bases). The germline V and J ends were trimmed by 2 bases and 1 base, with 9 bases remaining between them. CDR1 is SGHKS, CDR2 YYEKEE, per germline (reference sequence). The CDR3 consists of 15 residues. The CDR3 protein is CASSLTGWNTGELFF. CDR3 DNA sequence: TGTGCCAGCAGCTTAACAGGGTGGAACACCGGGGAGCTGTTTTTT.

The V gene is TRBV6-2 or TRBV6-3, the J gene TRBJ2-5, with D possibly TRBD2 on 6 matching bases. The germline CDR1 and CDR2 sequences are MNHEY and SVGEGT. V was cut by 0 bases and J by 5 bases, with 22 bases left in between. The CDR3 runs 18 residues. The CDR3 sequence is CASSYSTRRVKFTETQYF. The CDR3 DNA reads TGTGCCAGCAGTTACTCGACCCGGAGGGTCAAATTCACGGAGACCCAGTACTTC.